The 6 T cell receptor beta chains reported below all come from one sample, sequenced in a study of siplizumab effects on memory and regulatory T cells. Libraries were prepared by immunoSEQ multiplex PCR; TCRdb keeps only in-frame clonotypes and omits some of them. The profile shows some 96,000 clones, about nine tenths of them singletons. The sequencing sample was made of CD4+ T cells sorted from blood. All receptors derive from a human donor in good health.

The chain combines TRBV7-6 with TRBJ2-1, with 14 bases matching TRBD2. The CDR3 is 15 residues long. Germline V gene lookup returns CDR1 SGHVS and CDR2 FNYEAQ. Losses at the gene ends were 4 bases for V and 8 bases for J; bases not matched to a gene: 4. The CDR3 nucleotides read TGTGCCAGCAGCTCTCCGGGACTAGCGGGGGATGAGCAGTTCTTC. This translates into CASSSPGLAGDEQFF.

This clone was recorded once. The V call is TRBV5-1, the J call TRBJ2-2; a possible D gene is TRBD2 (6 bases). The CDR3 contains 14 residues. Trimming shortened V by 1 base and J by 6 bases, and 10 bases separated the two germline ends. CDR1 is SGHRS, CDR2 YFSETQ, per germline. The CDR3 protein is CASSLLASAGELFF. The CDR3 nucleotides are TGCGCCAGCAGCTTGCTAGCGTCGGCCGGGGAGCTGTTTTTT.

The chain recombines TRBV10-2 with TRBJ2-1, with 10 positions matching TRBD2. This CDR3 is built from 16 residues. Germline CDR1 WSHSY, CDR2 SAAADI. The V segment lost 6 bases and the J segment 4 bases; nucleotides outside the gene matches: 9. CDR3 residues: CASRAYSSGGYNEQFF. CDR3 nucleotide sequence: TGCGCCAGCAGGGCCTACTCTAGCGGGGGTTACAATGAGCAGTTCTTC.

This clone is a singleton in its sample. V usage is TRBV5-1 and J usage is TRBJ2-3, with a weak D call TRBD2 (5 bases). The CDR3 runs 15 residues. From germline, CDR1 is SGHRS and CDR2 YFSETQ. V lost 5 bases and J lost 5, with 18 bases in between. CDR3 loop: CASRGGGYYGDTQYF. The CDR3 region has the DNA TGCGCCAGCAGGGGCGGAGGCTACTACGGAGATACGCAGTATTTT.

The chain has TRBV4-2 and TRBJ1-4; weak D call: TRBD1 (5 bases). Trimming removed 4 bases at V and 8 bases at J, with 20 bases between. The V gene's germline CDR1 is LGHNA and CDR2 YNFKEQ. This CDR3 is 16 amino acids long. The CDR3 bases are TGTGCCAGCAGCCTATTTTCGGGGGAGGCGACCGAAAAACTGTTTTTT. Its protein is CASSLFSGEATEKLFF.

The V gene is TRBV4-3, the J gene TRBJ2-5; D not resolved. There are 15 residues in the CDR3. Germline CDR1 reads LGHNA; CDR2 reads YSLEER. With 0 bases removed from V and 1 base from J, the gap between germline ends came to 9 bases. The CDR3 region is CASSQEGLAQETQYF. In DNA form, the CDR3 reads TGCGCCAGCAGCCAAGAAGGTTTGGCCCAAGAGACCCAGTACTTC.